This T cell receptor (beta chain) was captured in a study of follicular helper T cells after annual influenza vaccination. The study, taken as a whole, reports: ICOS+CD38+ cTfh clonality change tracked circulating plasmablast frequency change. Recurrent ICOS+CD38+ cTfh clonotypes included tetramer and AIM influenza-specific ones.

The CDR3 length is 18 residues. Trimming removed 5 bases from V and 5 bases from J, with 22 bases in between. CDR1 KGHSH and CDR2 LQKENI come from the germline V gene. Libraries were prepared by immunoSEQ multiplex PCR; TCRdb keeps only in-frame clonotypes and omits some of them. The sample contains about 1,400 clones, around 80% of which appear only once. The time point here: 2015-2016 season, 7 days after influenza vaccination. Excluded were substance abuse, HIV/AIDS, active cancer, immunomodulatory drugs and active illness. Sorted cTfh were non-naive CD4+CXCR5+PD-1+, either ICOS+CD38+ or ICOS-CD38-. As to this clone: Its target is unknown.

The input for sequencing was CXCR5+ CD38+ circulating T follicular helper cells from blood, taken 7 days after influenza vaccination. Indicated subset: circulating Tfh, non-naive CD4+CXCR5+PD-1+ (ICOS+CD38+ or ICOS-CD38-). The sequence came from an adult who received the influenza vaccine. The chain employs TRBV18 and TRBJ2-6; D may be TRBD1 (6 bases). The CDR3 sequence: CASSFLRDIKSRANVLTF. As DNA, the CDR3 is TGTGCCAGCTCATTTCTACGGGACATTAAAAGTCGGGCCAACGTCCTGACTTTC.